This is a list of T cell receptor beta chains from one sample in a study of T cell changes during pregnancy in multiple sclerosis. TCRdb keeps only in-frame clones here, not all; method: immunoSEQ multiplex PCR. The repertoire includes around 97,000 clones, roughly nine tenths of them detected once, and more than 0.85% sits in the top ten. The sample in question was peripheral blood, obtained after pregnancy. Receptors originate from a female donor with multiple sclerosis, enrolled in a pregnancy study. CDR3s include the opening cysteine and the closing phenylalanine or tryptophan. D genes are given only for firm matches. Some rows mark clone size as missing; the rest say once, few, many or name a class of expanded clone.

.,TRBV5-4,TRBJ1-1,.,CASSLGGGRTEAFF,TGTGCCAGCAGCTTGGGCGGGGGTAGGACTGAAGCTTTCTTT
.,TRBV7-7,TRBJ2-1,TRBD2,CASSFGLAEREQFF,TGTGCCAGCAGCTTCGGGCTAGCGGAGCGAGAGCAGTTCTTC
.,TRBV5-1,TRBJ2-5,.,CASSWTARGTQYF,TGCGCCAGCAGCTGGACAGCCAGAGGGACCCAGTACTTC
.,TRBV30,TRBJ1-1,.,CAWSYMNTEAFF,TGTGCCTGGAGTTATATGAACACTGAAGCTTTCTTT
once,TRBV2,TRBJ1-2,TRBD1,CASSSRDRDRLF,TGTGCCAGCAGTTCCCGGGACAGGGATCGCCTCTTC
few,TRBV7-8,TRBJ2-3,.,CASSLAFVGGRDTQYF,TGTGCCAGCAGCTTAGCGTTCGTAGGAGGGCGGGATACGCAGTATTTT
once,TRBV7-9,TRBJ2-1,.,CASSLGANEQFF,TGTGCCAGCAGCTTGGGGGCCAATGAGCAGTTCTTC
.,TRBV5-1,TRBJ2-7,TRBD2,CASSLRAAGLSYEQYF,TGCGCCAGCAGCTTGCGGGCAGCGGGGCTTAGCTACGAGCAGTACTTC
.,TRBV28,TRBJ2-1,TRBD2,CASSSTSGRWDEQFF,TGTGCCAGCAGTTCTACTAGCGGGAGATGGGATGAGCAGTTCTTC
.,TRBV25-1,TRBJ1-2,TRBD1,CASSPGTVYGYTF,TGTGCCAGCAGCCCCGGGACAGTCTATGGCTACACCTTC
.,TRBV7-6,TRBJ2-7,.,CASSPQGRYEQYF,TGTGCCAGCAGCCCACAGGGAAGGTACGAGCAGTACTTC